Described below is a single T cell receptor (beta chain) sequence and its context. Antigen specificity is unknown. This sample was included in a study of T cell repertoires in ileal Crohn's disease. Study summary: At surgery, more than 30% of patients smoked, with median disease duration about eight years. Operated complications were stricturing disease (roughly 61%) and penetrating disease (around 40%).

Using immunoSEQ multiplex PCR, the repertoire was profiled, and TCRdb retains in-frame clones only, with some absent. The sample includes more than 10,000 clones, around 80% of them seen just once. Broader study findings: Within the first postoperative year, endoscopy came at median about 6.9 months.

Specified time point: neoterminal ileum biopsy at postoperative endoscopy, about 6 months after surgery. V shed 3 bases and J shed 6 bases, with 8 bases lying between them. The CDR3 runs to 12 residues. CDR1 is SGHRS and CDR2 is YFSETQ in the germline V gene. The rearrangement joins TRBV5-1 to TRBJ2-3; D is unresolved. Sequenced: ileal tissue. This sequence was found in an adult with Crohn's disease. CDR3 bases: TGCGCCAGCAGCTCCCACTCCGATACGCAGTATTTT. It encodes CASSSHSDTQYF.